A single count supports the clone carrying this T cell receptor (beta chain). Germline V lookup: CDR1 MNHEY, CDR2 SVGAGI. This CDR3 region has 13 residues. V was clipped by 11 bases and J by 5 bases; unmatched bases: 5. This sample stems from a study of blood T cell repertoires in COVID-19. As for the study in general: COVID-19 samples from acute and convalescent phases originated in the United States, Italy and Spain. PBMCs, B-cell-depleted T cells, or T cells were the source of the cDNA or gDNA that made up the material.

Enrolled during active infection, Seattle patients were then followed longitudinally. Original processing methods: Nucleated cell number was recorded as an estimate derived from reference gene primer amplification. Using immunoSEQ multiplex PCR, the repertoire was profiled, and TCRdb retains in-frame clones only, with some absent. The D gene and trimming were derived from the DNA, and the V and J assignments and clone size from that table. Of about 57,000 clones detected, roughly 90% appear once; the ten largest clones hold roughly 21%. The sequenced material came from peripheral blood. The sequence was obtained from a woman older than 75 with COVID-19, enrolled during active disease. The chain uses TRBV6-5 and TRBJ2-2; 10 bases map to TRBD1. The CDR3 here is CAAGQGLTGELFF. For the CDR3, the DNA is TGTGCCGCGGGACAGGGGTTGACCGGGGAGCTGTTTTTT.